This T cell receptor beta chain was obtained from a study of cytomegalovirus exposure and HLA in healthy donors. Study context: A later analysis reported the 100 to 150 validation repertoires used the same platform as the 550 to 800 first-cohort repertoires.

Findings of the study overall: The CMV antigen specificity of three CMV-associated chains was confirmed through in vitro analysis. It was reportedly the case that the classifier diagnosed cytomegalovirus status with high specificity and sensitivity. A list of 150 to 200 TCR beta chains associated with cytomegalovirus was given.

Sequenced by immunoSEQ multiplex PCR; TCRdb stores in-frame clones only, minus some. Of about 140,000 clones in the sample, less than 95% were seen once. Concerning this clone itself: Its antigen is undetermined.

V was clipped by 5 bases and J by 3 bases; unmatched bases: 8. Germline V lookup: CDR1 SEHNR, CDR2 FQNEAQ (reference sequence). The CDR3 covers 15 residues. The genes are TRBV7-9 and TRBJ2-7, with 9 bases matching TRBD2. This receptor was identified in a man aged 18 to 30 in good health and CMV-seropositive. The source material was PBMCs. CDR3 coding DNA: TGTGCCAGCAGCCCTGGGGCTAGCGGGGTCTACGAGCAGTACTTC. Translating gives CASSPGASGVYEQYF.